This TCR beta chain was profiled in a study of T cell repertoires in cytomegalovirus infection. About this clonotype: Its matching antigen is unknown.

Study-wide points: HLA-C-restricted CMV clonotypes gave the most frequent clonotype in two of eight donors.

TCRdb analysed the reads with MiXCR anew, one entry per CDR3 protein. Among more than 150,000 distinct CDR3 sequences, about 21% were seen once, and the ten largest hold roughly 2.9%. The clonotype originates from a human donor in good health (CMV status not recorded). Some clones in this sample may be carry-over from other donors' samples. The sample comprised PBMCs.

In nucleotides, the CDR3 is TGTGCCAGTAGTATGGCCGGAGTATCAAATCAGCCCCAGCATTTT. This translates into CASSMAGVSNQPQHF. The chain links TRBV19 to TRBJ1-5; D is unresolved. Per germline, CDR1 LNHDA and CDR2 SQIVND (reference sequence). V gave up 3 bases and J gave up 4 bases, with 13 bases separating them. The CDR3 runs 15 residues.